This passage covers 14 T cell receptor beta chains from one sample sequenced in a study of persistence of HIV-infected CD4 T cells (dated by TCRdb to the early 2020s). Their specific antigens are unknown. The intended sense of this specimen's treatment or condition label: suppressive antiretroviral therapy. Cells were stimulated with lysates of CMV-infected fibroblasts at roughly 10 ug/mL. Memory CD4+ T cells that did not respond, being CD40L-negative, CD69-negative and CD45RO-high, were sorted as memory populations depleted of antigen-responding cells. The immunoSEQ hsTCRB assay version 4 in survey mode was used to sequence TCRbeta repertoires from genomic DNA. Imported from immuneACCESS, the table was reduced by TCRdb to in-frame sequences with V and J called. These copies leave out some clones; in studies compared against another copy, an unresolved V gene accounts for under half, and the cause of the remainder is not known. In all, the sample holds some 48,000 clones, and about 80% of those were seen once. Less than 3% of the sample is taken by the ten largest.

Sequences were derived from CD4+ T cells sorted from PBMCs after approximately 20-hour stimulation, sampled from a patient who received antiretroviral therapy. The cell subset or site label, read with the paper, signifies: CD40L-CD69- CD45RO-high memory CD4 T cells not responding to CMV lysate. The receptors derive from an adult man with HIV who was CMV-seropositive.

V usage is TRBV5-1 and J usage is TRBJ2-1, with TRBD1 identical over 11 bases. Losses at the gene ends were 7 bases for V and 7 bases for J; bases not matched to a gene: 10. The CDR3 is made up of 15 amino acids. The germline gives CDR1 SGHRS, CDR2 YFSETQ. The CDR3 spells CASRGEDRGPNEQFF. For the CDR3, the DNA is TGCGCCAGCCGTGGCGAGGACAGGGGGCCTAATGAGCAGTTCTTC.

A single count supports this clone. This chain uses TRBV6-6 with TRBJ1-4, with TRBD1 matching 9 bases. The CDR3 contains 15 residues. Germline values: CDR1 MNHNY, CDR2 SVGAGI (reference sequence). V lost 5 bases, J lost 5 bases, and 6 bases stayed unmatched. The CDR3 bases are TGTGCCAGCAGTCCGGGACAGGGAAGGAATGAAAAACTGTTTTTT. Translated: CASSPGQGRNEKLFF.

In DNA form, the CDR3 reads TGTGCCAGCGGGTATGACTCACGCACAGATACGCAGTATTTT. This translates into CASGYDSRTDTQYF. The rearrangement uses TRBV9 and TRBJ2-3; D is unresolved. The germline V gene has CDR1 SGDLS and CDR2 YYNGEE. There are 14 residues in the CDR3. Trimming stripped 7 bases from V and 1 base from J, with 13 bases between.

The chain uses TRBV12-3 or TRBV12-4 and TRBJ2-3; D remains unclear. V was pared by 6 bases and J by 9 bases, with 10 bases between. This CDR3 is built from 11 residues. CDR3 sequence reads: CASSLSITQYF. The CDR3 DNA is TGTGCCAGCAGCCTCTCCATAACGCAGTATTTT.

The chain joins TRBV9 to TRBJ2-3; 8 bases agree with TRBD2. V shed 0 bases, J shed 1 base, and the junction held 1 base outside the gene matches. Looked up from germline, CDR1 is SGDLS and CDR2 is YYNGEE. CDR3 length: 15 residues. In nucleotides, the CDR3 is TGTGCCAGCAGCGTAGCACTAGCGGGCACAGATACGCAGTATTTT. It encodes CASSVALAGTDTQYF. The whole variable domain, remainder taken from reference TRBV9 and TRBJ2-3, is DSGVTQTPKHLITATGQRVTLRCSPRSGDLSVYWYQQSLDQGLQFLIQYYNGEERAKGNILERFSAQQFPDLHSELNLSSLELGDSALYFCASSVALAGTDTQYFGPGTRLTVL.

The rearrangement joins TRBV7-2 to TRBJ1-4; tentative D call: TRBD1 (6 bases). Germline V gene data show CDR1 as SGHTA and CDR2 as FQGNSA. The CDR3 is made up of 16 amino acids. The V end lost 5 bases, the J end lost 0 bases, and 13 bases lay between the germline ends. This CDR3 reads CASSPQTGATNEKLFF. DNA for the CDR3: TGTGCCAGCAGCCCCCAGACAGGCGCAACTAATGAAAAACTGTTTTTT.

The chain carries TRBV3-1 (or the pseudogene TRBV3-2) and TRBJ1-1, with D possibly being TRBD1 (6 bases). The CDR3 is 15 residues long. Germline assignment: CDR1 LGHDT and CDR2 YNNKEL (reference sequence). V was trimmed by 4 bases and J by 0 bases, leaving 12 bases between them. Here the CDR3 DNA reads TGTGCCAGCAGCCGGGTGGGGGGCATGAACACTGAAGCTTTCTTT. This sequence encodes CASSRVGGMNTEAFF.

The genes are TRBV7-2 and TRBJ1-1; D possibly corresponds to TRBD1 (5 bases). V lost 4 bases, J lost 1 base, and 7 bases lay in between. This CDR3 region has 13 residues. Germline loops: CDR1 SGHTA, CDR2 FQGNSA. The CDR3 DNA sequence: TGTGCCAGCAGCTCGGGACCGAACACTGAAGCTTTCTTT. Its translation: CASSSGPNTEAFF.

This rearrangement joins TRBV5-1 to TRBJ2-7; the match to TRBD2 covers 16 bases. In germline, CDR1 is SGHRS, CDR2 YFSETQ. CDR3 length: 16 amino acids. With 5 bases clipped from V and 2 bases from J, the junction kept 4 bases outside the gene matches. CDR3 sequence: CASRTGTSGRAYEQYF. The CDR3, as DNA: TGCGCCAGCAGGACAGGGACTAGCGGGAGGGCCTACGAGCAGTACTTC.

The chain joins TRBV11-1 to TRBJ2-2; TRBD1 aligns across 10 bases. CDR3 length: 15 amino acids. The germline V gene has CDR1 SGHAT and CDR2 FQDESV (reference sequence). V shed 0 bases and J 7 bases; nucleotides not matched to a gene: 2. CDR3 bases: TGTGCCAGCAGCTTAGCGAGGACAGGGGGCGGGGAGCTGTTTTTT. The encoded protein is CASSLARTGGGELFF.

The chain carries TRBV5-1 and TRBJ2-5, with D possibly TRBD1 on 5 matching bases. Germline CDR1 reads SGHRS; CDR2 reads YFSETQ. Trimming pared 2 bases from V and 4 bases from J, leaving 18 bases between. The CDR3 covers 16 residues. The CDR3 loop is CASSLTPGNLVETQYF. As DNA, the CDR3 is TGCGCCAGCAGCTTAACCCCAGGGAACTTAGTAGAGACCCAGTACTTC.

Regarding this clone: Different DNA sequences within this sample yield the same CDR3. The chain joins TRBV18 to TRBJ2-7; weak D call: TRBD2 (6 bases). The CDR3 covers 13 residues. Between the trimmed V and J ends, which lost 3 bases and 2 bases, there was a span of 8 bases. CDR1 KGHSH and CDR2 LQKENI come from the germline V gene. CDR3 region: CASSPSGAYEQYF. The DNA of the CDR3 is TGTGCCAGCTCACCGTCGGGAGCCTACGAGCAGTACTTC.

The rearrangement uses TRBV2 and TRBJ1-5; D remains ambiguous. Germline CDR1 reads SNHLY; CDR2 reads FYNNEI. V was clipped by 5 bases and J by 2 bases, with 19 bases between them. The CDR3 sequence is 17 residues long. The chain's CDR3 is CASSNRNENAGNQPQHF. The CDR3 DNA is TGTGCCAGCAGTAACCGGAATGAGAACGCGGGCAATCAGCCCCAGCATTTT.

The rearrangement uses TRBV6-2 or TRBV6-3 and TRBJ1-1; the D gene is possibly TRBD1 (5 bases). Germline CDR1 MNHEY, CDR2 SVGEGT. V was trimmed by 2 bases and J by 1 base, leaving 14 bases between them. CDR3 length equals 16 residues. This chain's CDR3 is CASSYPRGPRNTEAFF. The DNA of the CDR3 is TGTGCCAGCAGTTACCCCCGGGGCCCCCGGAACACTGAAGCTTTCTTT.